This TCR beta chain was found in a study of cytomegalovirus exposure and HLA in healthy donors. As for the study in general: One earlier analysis, a look at 180 million or so T cells, found some 100 million unique TCR beta sequences. Findings and limits, study-wide: A later analysis associated 16,951 TCR beta sequences with HLA alleles at a 0.05 false discovery rate. Further analysis, carried out later, found HLA-associated TCR beta chains more clonally expanded than equally common other chains.

Germline V gene sequence: CDR1 ENHRY, CDR2 SYGVKD. Trimming at V came to 7 bases and at J to 0 bases, leaving 8 bases not matched to a gene. The CDR3 has 15 amino acids. As concerns this clone: Its antigen is unidentified.

With 60 Vbeta and 13 Jbeta primers, the PCR was carried out. Clones were sequenced by immunoSEQ multiplex PCR, and TCRdb holds only the in-frame ones, with some missing. The sample records some 56,000 clones, about 80% being singletons. The sequenced sample was PBMCs. This clonotype was sampled from a human donor in good health. The rearrangement uses TRBV10-3 and TRBJ2-7, with 8 bases aligning to TRBD2. CDR3 DNA: TGTGCCATCACGGGGGGGGACTACAGCTCCTACGAGCAGTACTTC. Translating it yields CAITGGDYSSYEQYF.